A selection of T cell receptor beta chains follows, all from one sample in a study of control samples from healthy donors and cancer patients. Sequenced by immunoSEQ multiplex PCR; TCRdb stores in-frame clones only, minus some. There are roughly 200,000 clones in the sample; roughly 93% occur only once, and more than 1.4% lies in the top ten. Sequencing was performed on blood. All receptors come from a man aged 18 to 30 in good health. Both conserved end residues are part of each CDR3. D genes are given only for firm matches.

d_call,v_call,cdr3_aa
-,TRBV7-2,CASSPQTEMNTEAFF
-,TRBV5-1,CASSLGAPASAYNSPLHF
-,TRBV7-2,CASSSTTFNTGYSPLHF
TRBD1,TRBV5-1,CASGQTGEQYF
-,TRBV5-1,CASSLYRVDTEAFF
-,TRBV5-1,CASSLRRGADGYTF
TRBD2,TRBV5-6,CASSRWDYKETQYF
TRBD1,TRBV24-1,CATSELDRAAYNEQFF
-,TRBV6-5,CASSYLPRDEKLFF
-,TRBV5-6,CASSIYRVHEQYF
-,TRBV18,CASSRKETQYF
-,TRBV3-1/TRBV3-2,CASSPLAGDDGSPLHF
-,TRBV30,CAWRPGHGPGELFF
-,TRBV5-1,CASSIGHGDEQFF
-,TRBV19,CASNRYDNSPLHF
-,TRBV28,CASSKNRDNYNEQFF
-,TRBV3-1/TRBV3-2,CASSQVIDPDEQYF
-,TRBV2,CASSEWATYNEQFF
-,TRBV9,CASSERNYGYTF
TRBD1,TRBV4-1,CASSSTGGIFEKLFF
TRBD2,TRBV28,CASRGAGGSYEQYF
-,TRBV28,CASSFPGRIEKLFF
-,TRBV5-1,CASSFGGRELFF
-,TRBV5-1,CASSSGEIRDEKLFF
TRBD1,TRBV7-2,CASSLVLWTGSLGYTF
-,TRBV7-9,CASSPSPQSGEQYF
-,TRBV5-8,CASSLDRPGYSNQPQHF
-,TRBV24-1,CATSDGGAGANEKLFF
TRBD1,TRBV6-2/TRBV6-3,CASSYSNRGNVNQPQHF
TRBD1,TRBV9,CASSVRTGANSPLHF
TRBD1,TRBV9,CASSVGNEGADTIYF
-,TRBV27,CASSLQGVGTQYF
-,TRBV24-1,CATTFGGELFF
TRBD1,TRBV10-2,CASSESDRGGYNSPLHF
TRBD2,TRBV7-9,CASSLAGASGAQEQYF
-,TRBV7-3,CASSLLGVGSPLHF
-,TRBV2,CASSEGVGEQFF
-,TRBV5-6,CASSLAGGSGNTIYF
TRBD1,TRBV30,CAWADRGQGNEKLFF
-,TRBV19,CASSIDRADEAFF
TRBD1,TRBV4-1,CASSPRDRGGGELFF
-,TRBV6-2/TRBV6-3,CASSVLGSDSPLHF
TRBD1,TRBV9,CASSASGQQNTEAFF
-,TRBV4-2,CASSNAGIGAFF
-,TRBV11-2,CASSRTGPANYGYTF
-,TRBV21-1,CASSKEPGEPQHF